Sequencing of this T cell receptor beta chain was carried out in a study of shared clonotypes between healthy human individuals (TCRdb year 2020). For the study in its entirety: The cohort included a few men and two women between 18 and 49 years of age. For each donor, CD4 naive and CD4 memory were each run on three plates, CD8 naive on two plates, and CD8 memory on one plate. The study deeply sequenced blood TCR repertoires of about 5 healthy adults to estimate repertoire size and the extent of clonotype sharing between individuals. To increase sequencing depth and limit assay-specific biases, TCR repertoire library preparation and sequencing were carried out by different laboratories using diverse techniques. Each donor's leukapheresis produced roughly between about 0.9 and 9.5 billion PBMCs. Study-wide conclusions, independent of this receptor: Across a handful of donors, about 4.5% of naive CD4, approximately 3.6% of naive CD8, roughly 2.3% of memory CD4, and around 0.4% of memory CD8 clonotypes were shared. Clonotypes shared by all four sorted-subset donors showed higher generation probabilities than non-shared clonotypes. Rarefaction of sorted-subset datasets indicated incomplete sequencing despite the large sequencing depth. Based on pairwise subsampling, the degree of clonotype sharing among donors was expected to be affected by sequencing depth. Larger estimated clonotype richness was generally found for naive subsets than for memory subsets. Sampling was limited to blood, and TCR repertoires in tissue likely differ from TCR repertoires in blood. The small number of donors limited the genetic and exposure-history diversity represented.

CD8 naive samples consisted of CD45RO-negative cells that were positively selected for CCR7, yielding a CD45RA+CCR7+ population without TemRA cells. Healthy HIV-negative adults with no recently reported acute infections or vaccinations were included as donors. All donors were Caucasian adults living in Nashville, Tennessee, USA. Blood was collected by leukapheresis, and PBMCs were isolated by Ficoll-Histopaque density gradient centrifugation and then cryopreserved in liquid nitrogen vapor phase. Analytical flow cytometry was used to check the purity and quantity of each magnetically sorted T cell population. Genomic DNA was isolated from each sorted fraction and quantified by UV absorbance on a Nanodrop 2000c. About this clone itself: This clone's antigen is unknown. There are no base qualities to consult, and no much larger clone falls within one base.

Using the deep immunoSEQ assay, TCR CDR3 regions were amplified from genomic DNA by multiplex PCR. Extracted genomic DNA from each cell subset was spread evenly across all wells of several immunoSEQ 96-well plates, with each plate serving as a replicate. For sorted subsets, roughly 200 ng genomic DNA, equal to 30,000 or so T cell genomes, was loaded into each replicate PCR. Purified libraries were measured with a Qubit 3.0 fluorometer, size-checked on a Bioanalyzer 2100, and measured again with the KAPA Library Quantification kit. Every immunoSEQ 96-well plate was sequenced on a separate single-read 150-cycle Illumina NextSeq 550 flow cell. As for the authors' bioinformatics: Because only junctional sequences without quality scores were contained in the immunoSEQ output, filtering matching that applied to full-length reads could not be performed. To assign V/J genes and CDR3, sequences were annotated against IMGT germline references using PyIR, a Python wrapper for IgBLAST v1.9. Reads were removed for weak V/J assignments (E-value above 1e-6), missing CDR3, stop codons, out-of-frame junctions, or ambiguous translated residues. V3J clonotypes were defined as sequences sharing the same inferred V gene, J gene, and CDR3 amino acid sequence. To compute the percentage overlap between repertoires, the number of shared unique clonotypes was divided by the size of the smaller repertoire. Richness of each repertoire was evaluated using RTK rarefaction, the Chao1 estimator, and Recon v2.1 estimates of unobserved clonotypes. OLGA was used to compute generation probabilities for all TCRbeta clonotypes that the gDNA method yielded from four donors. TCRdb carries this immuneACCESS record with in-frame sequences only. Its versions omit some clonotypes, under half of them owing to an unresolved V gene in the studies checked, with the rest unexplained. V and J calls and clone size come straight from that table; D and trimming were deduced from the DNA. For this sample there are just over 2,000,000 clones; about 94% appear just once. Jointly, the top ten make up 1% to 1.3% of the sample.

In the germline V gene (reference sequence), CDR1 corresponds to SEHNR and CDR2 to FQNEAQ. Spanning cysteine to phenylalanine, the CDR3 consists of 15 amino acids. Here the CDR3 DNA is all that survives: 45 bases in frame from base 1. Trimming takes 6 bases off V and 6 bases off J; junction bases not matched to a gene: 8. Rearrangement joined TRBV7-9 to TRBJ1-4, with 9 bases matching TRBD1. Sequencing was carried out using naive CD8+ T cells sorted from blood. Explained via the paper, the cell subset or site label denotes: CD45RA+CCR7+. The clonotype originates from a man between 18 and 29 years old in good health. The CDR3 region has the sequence CASSFTGTGYEKLFF. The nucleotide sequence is TGTGCCAGCAGTTTTACCGGGACAGGGTATGAAAAACTGTTTTTT.